This T cell receptor beta chain was sequenced for a study of blood T cell repertoires in COVID-19. Study at large: The United States, Italy and Spain supplied acute and convalescent COVID-19 samples. T cells, B-cell-depleted T cells, or PBMCs provided the cDNA or gDNA that served as material.

After removal of 3 bases from V and 3 bases from J, the junction contained 3 bases not matched to a gene. The CDR3 is 14 amino acids. Germline CDR1 reads KGHSH; CDR2 reads LQKENI. Authors' processing steps: Researchers report that nucleated cell counts were estimated from reference gene primer amplification. Sequencing was performed with immunoSEQ multiplex PCR; in TCRdb, only in-frame clones are kept and a portion is missing. Clone size and the V and J calls come from that table; the DNA yielded D and trimming. This sample yields about 120,000 clones, of which about four fifths are seen a single time; about 2.3% belongs to the top ten.

This receptor was taken from a man between 65 and 85 years old with acute or convalescent COVID-19. J is TRBJ1-2 and V is TRBV18; TRBD1 aligns across 8 bases. The sequenced sample consisted of peripheral blood. The CDR3 sequence is CASSPVQGDYGYTF. The CDR3 nucleotides are TGTGCCAGCTCACCGGTACAGGGGGACTATGGCTACACCTTC.